Shown below are 21 T cell receptor beta chains from a single sample sequenced in a study of tumor T cells in aggressive B-cell lymphoma. Assay: immunoSEQ multiplex PCR; the TCRdb copy retains only in-frame clones and omits some. This sample carries about 10,000 clones, approximately 90% of them seen once, and the ten largest clones take about 2.2%. The sequenced sample consisted of tumor tissue. The receptors derive from an adult with diffuse large B cell lymphoma.

The genes are TRBV28 and TRBJ1-5, with D tentatively TRBD1 (5 bases). Trimming took 11 bases from V and 3 from J, leaving 14 bases between them. The germline CDR1 and CDR2 sequences are MDHEN and SYDVKM. CDR3 length: 13 amino acids. DNA for the CDR3: TGTGCCTGCGCGGGGGACTTCAATCAGCCCCAGCATTTT. The encoded protein is CACAGDFNQPQHF.

A remark on this clone: Relative to the germline gene, one junction end is altered; a read error may explain this. V and J are TRBV19 and TRBJ1-5; 8 bases line up with TRBD1. The V gene's germline CDR1 is LNHDA and CDR2 SQIVND (reference sequence). The CDR3 consists of 15 residues. The CDR3 sequence is CASTIQQGAGQPQHF. The CDR3 DNA reads as TGTGCCAGTACTATACAGCAGGGGGCAGGTCAGCCCCAGCATTTT.

This chain links TRBV28 with TRBJ1-3; TRBD1 agrees at 9 bases. Germline assignment: CDR1 MDHEN and CDR2 SYDVKM. V lost 6 bases, J lost 1 base, and 10 bases stayed unmatched. This CDR3 has 17 amino acids. This CDR3 is CASSRPGTGTSGNTIYF. The CDR3 DNA reads as TGTGCCAGCAGCCGTCCCGGGACAGGGACATCTGGAAACACCATATATTTT. Supplemented by reference TRBV28 and TRBJ1-3, the full variable domain reads DVKVTQSSRYLVKRTGEKVFLECVQDMDHENMFWYRQDPGLGLRLIYFSYDVKMKEKGDIPEGYSVSREKKERFSLILESASTNQTSMYLCASSRPGTGTSGNTIYFGEGSWLTVV.

V gene TRBV15 combines with J gene TRBJ1-1; 8 bases map to TRBD1. CDR1 and CDR2 from the germline V gene are LNHNV and YYDKDF (reference sequence). The CDR3 is 15 residues long. After removal of 5 bases from V and 1 base from J, the junction contained 6 bases not matched to a gene. The CDR3 reads CATSPIGQGNTEAFF. The CDR3 nucleotides are TGTGCCACCAGCCCGATAGGACAGGGGAACACTGAAGCTTTCTTT.

This chain uses TRBV6-5 with TRBJ1-3, with D unresolved. Trimming shortened V by 0 bases and J by 8 bases, and 11 bases separated the two germline ends. This CDR3 is 14 amino acids long. Germline CDR1 MNHEY, CDR2 SVGAGI. This CDR3 reads CASSYSTGLDTIYF. In DNA form, the CDR3 reads TGTGCCAGCAGTTACTCGACCGGGTTGGACACCATATATTTT.

The genes are TRBV28 and TRBJ2-5, with no clear D. The DNA matches TRBJ2-7 better at its end, which makes the J call doubtful. Per the germline V gene, CDR1 is MDHEN and CDR2 is SYDVKM. There are 12 residues in the CDR3. CDR3 nucleotide sequence: TGTGCCAGCAGTTTAGGGCAAGGCGAGCAGTACTTC. Its protein is CASSLGQGEQYF.

The gene calls are TRBV10-2 and TRBJ2-3, with TRBD2 matching over 9 bases. V lost 4 bases and J lost 3; bases outside the gene matches: 5. The CDR3 is 15 amino acids. CDR1 and CDR2 (germline): WSHSY, SAAADI. CDR3 coding DNA: TGCGCCAGCAGTGGGAGTAGCGGGAGTACAGATACGCAGTATTTT. Protein product: CASSGSSGSTDTQYF.

The chain carries TRBV9 and TRBJ2-1; D possibly corresponds to TRBD2 (5 bases). This CDR3 is built from 14 residues. The germline gives CDR1 SGDLS, CDR2 YYNGEE. V shed 0 bases and J shed 7 bases, with 11 bases lying between them. The CDR3 sequence is CASSVEAALNEQFF. The CDR3 region has the DNA TGTGCCAGCAGCGTAGAAGCGGCGTTAAATGAGCAGTTCTTC.

The CDR3 loop is CASTVETNTGELFF. CDR3 DNA: TGTGCCAGCACGGTCGAGACGAACACCGGGGAGCTGTTTTTT. The chain has TRBV2 and TRBJ2-2; D call uncertain. V shed 7 bases and J shed 0 bases, with 9 bases lying between them. This CDR3 spans 14 amino acids. Germline lookup yields CDR1 SNHLY and CDR2 FYNNEI.

V gene TRBV15 combines with J gene TRBJ2-1, with 8 bases aligning to TRBD2. Germline trimming cut 4 bases from V and 0 bases from J; bases unmatched to any gene: 11. This CDR3 has 18 residues. Germline CDR1 is LNHNV and CDR2 is YYDKDF (reference sequence). DNA for the CDR3: TGTGCCACCAGCAATCCACCGGCGAGCGGGAGCTCCTACAATGAGCAGTTCTTC. Encoded protein: CATSNPPASGSSYNEQFF.

The V call is TRBV18, the J call TRBJ2-5; a possible D gene is TRBD1 (5 bases). The CDR3 consists of 13 residues. V lost 5 bases and J 2 bases, leaving 9 bases between the germline ends. Germline lookup yields CDR1 KGHSH and CDR2 LQKENI. In nucleotides, the CDR3 is TGTGCCAGCTCAAGGACACAGCAAGAGACCCAGTACTTC. Translated, it gives CASSRTQQETQYF.

The gene calls are TRBV7-6 and TRBJ2-3; 8 nucleotides match TRBD2. The length of the CDR3 is 16 residues. CDR1 and CDR2 from the germline V gene are SGHVS and FNYEAQ. V was pared by 1 base and J by 1 base, with 4 bases of the junction left unmatched. The CDR3 region has the DNA TGTGCCAGCAGCTTAGGAGCACTAGCGGGCACAGATACGCAGTATTTT. Its protein is CASSLGALAGTDTQYF.

V gene TRBV11-2 combines with J gene TRBJ2-7, with 9 bases aligning to TRBD2. Germline V gene data show CDR1 as SGHAT and CDR2 as FQNNGV. The length of the CDR3 is 16 residues. The V and J ends lost 3 bases and 0 bases, in that order; junction bases with no gene match: 6. CDR3 in amino acids: CASSFSLAGSSYEQYF. The CDR3 DNA sequence: TGTGCCAGCAGCTTCTCACTAGCGGGTAGCTCCTACGAGCAGTACTTC.

This clone was detected once. This rearrangement joins TRBV9 to TRBJ1-1, with a tentative D call TRBD1 (5 bases). Germline assignment: CDR1 SGDLS and CDR2 YYNGEE. This CDR3 has 13 amino acids. The V end lost 0 bases, the J end lost 10 bases, and 13 bases lay between the germline ends. The CDR3 loop reads CASSVERGTGAFF. The CDR3, as DNA: TGTGCCAGCAGCGTAGAAAGGGGCACGGGAGCTTTCTTT.

The chain links TRBV6-1 to TRBJ2-6; TRBD1 agrees at 8 bases. V trimming: 6 bases; J trimming: 2 bases; junction bases outside the gene matches: 3. The CDR3 has 15 residues. Germline V lookup: CDR1 MNHNS, CDR2 SASEGT. The CDR3: CASSSTGAGANVLTF. DNA for the CDR3: TGTGCCAGCAGCTCGACAGGGGCTGGGGCCAACGTCCTGACTTTC.

V is TRBV19 and J is TRBJ2-7; 10 bases align to TRBD1. Germline V gene lookup returns CDR1 LNHDA and CDR2 SQIVND (reference sequence). The CDR3 runs to 14 residues. Unmatched junction bases numbered 8, after V lost 6 bases and J lost 6 bases. CDR3 DNA sequence: TGTGCCAGTAGCACAACGGGACAGGGGATCGAGCAGTACTTC. This codes for CASSTTGQGIEQYF.

The chain carries TRBV6-1 and TRBJ1-4, with TRBD1 matching over 9 bases. The CDR3 covers 15 residues. CDR1 is MNHNS, CDR2 SASEGT, per germline. After removal of 8 bases from V and 2 bases from J, the junction contained 6 bases not matched to a gene. CDR3 loop: CASLQGAGTNEKLFF. The CDR3 DNA sequence: TGTGCCAGCCTACAGGGGGCAGGGACTAATGAAAAACTGTTTTTT.

This chain links TRBV7-2 with TRBJ2-5, with D tentatively TRBD2 (5 bases). Between the trimmed V and J ends, which lost 2 bases and 11 bases, there was a span of 12 bases. The CDR3 is 12 amino acids. Germline CDR1 and CDR2: SGHTA and FQGNSA. CDR3 loop: CASSLTAREQYF. The DNA of the CDR3 is TGTGCCAGCAGCTTAACTGCGAGGGAGCAGTACTTC. Combining the CDR3 with reference TRBV7-2 and TRBJ2-5 gives the whole variable domain GAGVSQSPSNKVTEKGKDVELRCDPISGHTALYWYRQSLGQGLEFLIYFQGNSAPDKSGLPSDRFSAERTGGSVSTLTIQRTQQEDSAVYLCASSLTAREQYFGPGTRLLVL.

The chain couples TRBV7-9 to TRBJ2-1; no clear D. CDR1 is SEHNR, CDR2 FQNEAQ, per germline (reference sequence). This CDR3 spans 12 amino acids. Trimming removed 5 bases from V and 3 bases from J, with 5 bases in between. Here the CDR3 DNA reads TGTGCCAGCAGCCCGGTCTACAATGAGCAGTTCTTC. It specifies CASSPVYNEQFF.

The DNA of the CDR3 is TGTGCCAGCAGTTTCGCCAGGGGGGCGCAGTTCTTC. This sequence encodes CASSFARGAQFF. This chain links TRBV27 with TRBJ2-1, with TRBD1 as a possible D gene (7 bases). The V gene's germline CDR1 is MNHEY and CDR2 SMNVEV (reference sequence). The CDR3 spans 12 residues. V gave up 3 bases and J gave up 12 bases, with 12 bases separating them.

DNA of the CDR3: TGTGCCACCAGCAGAGATCGGGGAGAGACCCAGTACTTC. Residues: CATSRDRGETQYF. V and J are TRBV15 and TRBJ2-5, with D maybe TRBD2 (5 bases). The CDR3 contains 13 residues. The germline V gene has CDR1 LNHNV and CDR2 YYDKDF (reference sequence). Between the trimmed V and J ends, which lost 0 bases and 4 bases, there was a span of 6 bases.